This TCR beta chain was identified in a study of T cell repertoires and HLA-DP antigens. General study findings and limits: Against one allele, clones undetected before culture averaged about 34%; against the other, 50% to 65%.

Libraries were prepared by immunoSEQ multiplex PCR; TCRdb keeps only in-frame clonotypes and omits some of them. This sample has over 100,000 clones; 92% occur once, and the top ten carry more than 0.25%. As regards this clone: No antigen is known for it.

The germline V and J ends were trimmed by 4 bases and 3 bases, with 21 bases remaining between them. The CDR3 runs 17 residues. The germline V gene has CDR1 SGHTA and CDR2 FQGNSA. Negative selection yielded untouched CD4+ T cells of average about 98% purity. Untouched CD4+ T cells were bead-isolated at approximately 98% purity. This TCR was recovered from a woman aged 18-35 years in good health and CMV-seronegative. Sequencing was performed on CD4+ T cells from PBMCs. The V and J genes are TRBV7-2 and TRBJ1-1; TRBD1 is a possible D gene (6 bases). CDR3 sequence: CASSSQVGLRGDTEAFF. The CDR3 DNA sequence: TGTGCCAGCAGCTCCCAAGTAGGTCTAAGGGGGGACACTGAAGCTTTCTTT. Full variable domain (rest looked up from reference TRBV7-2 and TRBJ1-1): GAGVSQSPSNKVTEKGKDVELRCDPISGHTALYWYRQSLGQGLEFLIYFQGNSAPDKSGLPSDRFSAERTGGSVSTLTIQRTQQEDSAVYLCASSSQVGLRGDTEAFFGQGTRLTVV.